Below, 24 T cell receptor beta chains from the same sample are listed, as sequenced in a study of monozygotic twins with inflammatory bowel disease. After re-calling the 5' RACE reads, TCRdb lists one entry per CDR3 protein, DNA absent. The table lists fewer than 450,000 distinct CDR3 sequences. The sample comprised blood. Receptor source: a human donor with ulcerative colitis or Crohn's disease, or a healthy co-twin of an affected twin (not recorded which).

CDR3 residues: CASSPGTGIGEQYF. The V gene is TRBV7-2, the J gene TRBJ2-7; the TRBD1 assignment by TCRdb is unverifiable without DNA. Germline-derived CDR1 and CDR2 are SGHTA and FQGNSA. This CDR3 has 14 amino acids.

The chain is built from TRBV18 and TRBJ1-1; TCRdb's assignment of TRBD1 cannot be checked, as there is no DNA. The CDR3 is made up of 16 amino acids. Germline V CDR1 and CDR2: KGHSH, LQKENI. The CDR3 reads CASSPETGGDLTEAFF.

The chain recombines TRBV6-1 with TRBJ2-3; TCRdb returns TRBD2, unconfirmable since there is no DNA. The germline gives CDR1 MNHNS, CDR2 SASEGT. The CDR3 contains 16 residues. The CDR3 here is CASSVGLAGLTDTQYF.

The chain combines TRBV29-1 with TRBJ2-4; TCRdb indicates TRBD1, and absent DNA this call remains unverified. The CDR3 is 13 residues long. Germline V CDR1 and CDR2: SQVTM, ANQGSEA. CDR3 amino acids: CSVELDRLNIQYF.

This rearrangement joins TRBV20-1 to TRBJ2-3; no DNA is available, so the TRBD1 call from TCRdb remains unchecked. Germline CDR1 DFQATT, CDR2 SNEGSKA (reference sequence). This CDR3 region has 17 residues. CDR3 region: CSAHLSVGTGRTDTQYF.

CDR3 residues: CASRPGTGGVQRGYSYNEQFF. The genes are TRBV6-2 or TRBV6-3 and TRBJ2-1; the TCRdb call, TRBD1, lacks DNA for checking. This CDR3 has 21 amino acids. Germline V CDR1 and CDR2: MNHEY, SVGEGT.

V usage is TRBV7-9 and J usage is TRBJ2-7; the D gene TCRdb calls, TRBD2, cannot be checked with no DNA. The CDR3 runs 16 residues. CDR1 SEHNR and CDR2 FQNEAQ come from the germline V gene (reference sequence). The CDR3 spells CASSLGLPGLLYEQYF.

The rearrangement links TRBV7-2 to TRBJ2-1; the TRBD2 assignment by TCRdb is unverifiable without DNA. This CDR3 has 15 residues. The germline V gene encodes CDR1 SGHTA and CDR2 FQGNSA. The CDR3: CASSLRTSGYNEQFF.

This rearrangement joins TRBV5-1 to TRBJ1-3; checking the TCRdb D call of TRBD1 is not possible without DNA. From germline, CDR1 is SGHRS and CDR2 YFSETQ. The CDR3 contains 17 residues. CDR3 region: CASSLQPTGRSGNTIYF.

The chain links TRBV7-6 to TRBJ2-7; TCRdb's D call, TRBD1, is unchecked because there is no DNA. CDR1 SGHVS and CDR2 FNYEAQ come from the germline V gene. CDR3 size: 13 residues. The CDR3 is CASGTTDLYEQYF.

The chain recombines TRBV4-2 with TRBJ2-3. CDR1 and CDR2 from the germline V gene are LGHNA and YNFKEQ. The CDR3 contains 15 residues. The CDR3 sequence is CASSPEPSSTDTQYF.

The V and J genes are TRBV25-1 and TRBJ2-2; TCRdb lists TRBD1, though no DNA is available to test this call. CDR3 length equals 16 residues. In germline, CDR1 is MGHDK, CDR2 SYGVNS. CDR3: CASSVRQGENTGELFF.

V and J are TRBV20-1 and TRBJ2-7. Germline V gives CDR1 DFQATT, CDR2 SNEGSKA (reference sequence). This CDR3 region has 14 residues. The CDR3 region is CSARDVDKTYEQYF.

The rearrangement joins TRBV5-1 to TRBJ2-5; TCRdb's D call, TRBD1, is unchecked because there is no DNA. The CDR3 runs 16 residues. CDR1 is SGHRS, CDR2 YFSETQ, per germline. The CDR3 is CASSRREGGPGETQYF.

This chain links TRBV5-4 with TRBJ2-7; TCRdb proposes TRBD1, but this gene call is untestable without DNA. The CDR3 has 17 residues. In germline, CDR1 is SGHNT, CDR2 YYREEE (reference sequence). The CDR3 reads CASSHFTSGTGNYEQYF. Full variable domain (rest looked up from reference TRBV5-4 and TRBJ2-7): ETGVTQSPTHLIKTRGQQVTLRCSSQSGHNTVSWYQQALGQGPQFIFQYYREEENGRGNFPPRFSGLQFPNYSSELNVNALELDDSALYLCASSHFTSGTGNYEQYFGPGTRLTVT.

This chain uses TRBV7-3 with TRBJ2-1; no DNA is available, so the TRBD1 call from TCRdb remains unchecked. The CDR3 is made up of 17 amino acids. CDR1 is SGHTA, CDR2 FQGTGA, per germline. This chain's CDR3 is CASSPQSPGSSYNEQFF. Looking up the rest from reference TRBV7-3 and TRBJ2-1 gives the full variable domain: GAGVSQTPSNKVTEKGKYVELRCDPISGHTALYWYRQSLGQGPEFLIYFQGTGAADDSGLPNDRFFAVRPEGSVSTLKIQRTERGDSAVYLCASSPQSPGSSYNEQFFGPGTRLTVL.

The chain has TRBV4-1 and TRBJ2-1; TCRdb's D call, TRBD1, is unchecked because there is no DNA. The CDR3 is made up of 18 amino acids. Germline lookup yields CDR1 MGHRA and CDR2 YSYEKL. This CDR3 reads CASSQDLGTGSSYNEQFF.

The V and J genes are TRBV7-2 and TRBJ2-2; the TCRdb call, TRBD1, lacks DNA for checking. CDR1 and CDR2 from the germline V gene are SGHTA and FQGNSA. The CDR3 has 16 amino acids. The CDR3 region is CASSSIGTKNTGELFF.

The chain employs TRBV4-2 and TRBJ1-3; TCRdb calls TRBD1, which cannot be checked without DNA. Germline CDR1 and CDR2: LGHNA and YNFKEQ. This CDR3 has 17 amino acids. The CDR3: CASSQGGGRESGNTIYF.

The chain recombines TRBV29-1 with TRBJ2-7; TCRdb proposes TRBD1, but this gene call is untestable without DNA. The CDR3 runs 12 residues. Germline CDR1 SQVTM, CDR2 ANQGSEA. The CDR3 sequence: CSVDDRGDEQYF.

The chain employs TRBV29-1 and TRBJ2-4; absent DNA, TCRdb's TRBD1 call cannot be checked. CDR3 length equals 12 residues. The germline V gene encodes CDR1 SQVTM and CDR2 ANQGSEA. The CDR3 sequence: CSVVDRVRIQYF.

This rearrangement joins TRBV25-1 to TRBJ2-7; the TRBD1 assignment by TCRdb is unverifiable without DNA. The germline V gene encodes CDR1 MGHDK and CDR2 SYGVNS. The CDR3 totals 13 residues. The CDR3 is CASGRGQPYEQYF.

This chain uses TRBV9 with TRBJ1-1; TCRdb's assignment of TRBD1 cannot be checked, as there is no DNA. This CDR3 is 18 amino acids long. The germline V gene encodes CDR1 SGDLS and CDR2 YYNGEE. This CDR3 reads CASSVGTGGGGMNTEAFF.

The genes are TRBV5-4 and TRBJ2-5; the TCRdb D gene call, TRBD1, has no DNA to confirm it. The germline V gene has CDR1 SGHNT and CDR2 YYREEE (reference sequence). The CDR3 extends over 15 amino acids. The CDR3 spells CASSFGQGATETQYF.